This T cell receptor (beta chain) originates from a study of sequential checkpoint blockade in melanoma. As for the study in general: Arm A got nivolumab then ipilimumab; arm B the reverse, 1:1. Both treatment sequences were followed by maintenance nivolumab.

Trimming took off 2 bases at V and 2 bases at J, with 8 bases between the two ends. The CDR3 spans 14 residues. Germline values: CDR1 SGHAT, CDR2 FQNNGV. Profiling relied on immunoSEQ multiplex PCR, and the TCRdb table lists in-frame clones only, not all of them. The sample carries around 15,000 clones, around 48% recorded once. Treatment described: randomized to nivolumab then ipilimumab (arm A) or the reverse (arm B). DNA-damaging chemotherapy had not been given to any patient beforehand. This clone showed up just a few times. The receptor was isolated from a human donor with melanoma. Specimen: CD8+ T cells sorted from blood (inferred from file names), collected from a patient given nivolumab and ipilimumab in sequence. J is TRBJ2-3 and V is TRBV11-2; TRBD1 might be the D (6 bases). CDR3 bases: TGTGCCAGCAGCTTAACAGGGATCACAGATACGCAGTATTTT. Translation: CASSLTGITDTQYF.